This entry is about one T cell receptor (beta chain). This entry is derived from a study of patients and donors after allogeneic stem cell transplantation. From the RT-PCR reads, TCRdb called clonotypes with MiXCR, one entry per CDR3 protein. This table holds over 150,000 distinct CDR3 sequences, around two fifths found once. The germline CDR1 and CDR2 sequences are SGDLS and YYNGEE. The CDR3 is made up of 17 amino acids. The V gene end was trimmed by 4 bases and the J gene end by 6 bases; junction bases not matched to a gene: 16. V usage is TRBV9 and J usage is TRBJ1-3, with TRBD1 identical over 7 bases. This TCR was sampled from a human donor who was either an allogeneic HSCT recipient or a stem cell or donor lymphocyte infusion donor (not recorded which). It is not recorded whose cells these are; they may come from a transplant donor. The sample taken for sequencing was blood, either unsorted or a sorted T cell fraction (not recorded which). CDR3 region: CASSPRGAADGLNTIYF. CDR3 DNA sequence: TGTGCCAGCAGCCCCAGGGGGGCCGCGGACGGGCTAAACACCATATATTTT.